This entry lists 21 T cell receptor beta chains sequenced from one sample in a study of circulating and synovial CD4+ cells in juvenile arthritis. The repertoire was sequenced with immunoSEQ multiplex PCR; TCRdb's copy has only in-frame clones and lacks some. The table lists 39,000 or so clones, approximately 93% of them singletons, with roughly 0.7% in the top ten. Sequencing used CD4+ T cells from blood. The receptors were sampled from a human donor with juvenile idiopathic arthritis.

As regards this clone: Other DNA variants within this sample encode the same CDR3. The chain combines TRBV30 with TRBJ1-6, with TRBD1 matching 8 bases. The length of the CDR3 is 14 residues. Germline lookup yields CDR1 GTSNPN and CDR2 SVGIG (reference sequence). The junction had 2 bases not matched to a gene; V was cut back by 0 bases and J by 7 bases. The CDR3 loop reads CAWSVRTGNSPLHF. The CDR3 DNA reads as TGTGCCTGGAGTGTACGGACAGGGAATTCACCCCTCCACTTT.

This clone was observed once. The chain carries TRBV5-6 and TRBJ2-2; 8 positions match TRBD2. The CDR3 spans 16 residues. Germline CDR1 SGHDT, CDR2 YYEEEE. V was pared by 5 bases and J by 4 bases, with 10 bases of the junction left unmatched. CDR3 bases: TGTGCCAGCAGAACGGGACTAGTCGGCATCACCGGGGAGCTGTTTTTT. This encodes CASRTGLVGITGELFF.

The chain recombines TRBV19 with TRBJ1-1; possibly TRBD1 for D (5 bases). The CDR3 covers 15 residues. Trimming pared 7 bases from V and 1 base from J, leaving 16 bases between. Per germline, CDR1 LNHDA and CDR2 SQIVND (reference sequence). The CDR3 region is CASIAHGGTNTEAFF. Here the CDR3 DNA reads TGTGCCAGTATCGCACACGGGGGGACGAACACTGAAGCTTTCTTT. Drawing the rest from reference TRBV19 and TRBJ1-1, the complete variable domain is DGGITQSPKYLFRKEGQNVTLSCEQNLNHDAMYWYRQDPGQGLRLIYYSQIVNDFQKGDIAEGYSVSREKKESFPLTVTSAQKNPTAFYLCASIAHGGTNTEAFFGQGTRLTVV.

CDR3 protein: CASSPRTTSGGSKQYF. The DNA for the CDR3 is TGTGCCAGCAGCCCTCGGACTACTTCGGGGGGGAGTAAGCAGTATTTT. The rearrangement uses TRBV7-2 and TRBJ2-3; 8 bases map to TRBD2. Germline trimming cut 5 bases from V and 11 bases from J; bases unmatched to any gene: 18. Germline V CDR1 and CDR2: SGHTA, FQGNSA. There are 16 residues in the CDR3.

The chain recombines TRBV9 with TRBJ2-1; TRBD1 matches 7 bases. Germline-derived CDR1 and CDR2 are SGDLS and YYNGEE. The CDR3 runs 14 residues. The V segment lost 4 bases and the J segment 4 bases; nucleotides outside the gene matches: 5. Written as DNA, the CDR3 is TGTGCCAGCAGCTCAGGACAGGAGTACAATGAGCAGTTCTTC. This translates into CASSSGQEYNEQFF.

A single count supports this clone. This chain links TRBV29-1 with TRBJ2-1; TRBD2 matches at 10 bases. CDR3 length: 13 amino acids. V gave up 6 bases and J gave up 6 bases; unmatched junction bases: 5. Per germline, CDR1 SQVTM and CDR2 ANQGSEA. The DNA for the CDR3 is TGCAGCGTCGGACTAGCGGAATTCAATGAGCAGTTCTTC. Translated: CSVGLAEFNEQFF.

J is TRBJ1-5 and V is TRBV7-2; tentatively, D is TRBD1 (6 bases). This CDR3 has 16 residues. Germline V gives CDR1 SGHTA, CDR2 FQGNSA. Between the trimmed V and J ends, which lost 0 bases and 5 bases, there was a span of 14 bases. The CDR3 reads CASSLAPRTVDQPQHF. DNA for the CDR3: TGTGCCAGCAGCTTAGCTCCCAGGACAGTGGATCAGCCCCAGCATTTT.

The CDR3 protein is CASSMRARDKVYEQYF. Here the CDR3 DNA reads TGTGCCAGTAGTATGAGAGCACGGGACAAGGTCTACGAGCAGTACTTC. This rearrangement joins TRBV19 to TRBJ2-7; D is perhaps TRBD1 (6 bases). Germline V gene lookup returns CDR1 LNHDA and CDR2 SQIVND (reference sequence). The CDR3 sequence is 16 residues long. V was clipped by 3 bases and J by 3 bases, with 18 bases between them. Based on the CDR3 plus reference TRBV19 and TRBJ2-7, the full variable domain is DGGITQSPKYLFRKEGQNVTLSCEQNLNHDAMYWYRQDPGQGLRLIYYSQIVNDFQKGDIAEGYSVSREKKESFPLTVTSAQKNPTAFYLCASSMRARDKVYEQYFGPGTRLTVT.

The chain's CDR3 is CSVEGGGGTDTQYF. The CDR3 bases are TGCAGCGTTGAAGGTGGGGGGGGGACAGATACGCAGTATTTT. V usage is TRBV29-1 and J usage is TRBJ2-3; 7 bases fit TRBD2. This CDR3 contains 14 residues. Germline V gene data show CDR1 as SQVTM and CDR2 as ANQGSEA. The junction had 4 bases not matched to a gene; V was cut back by 1 base and J by 3 bases.

The chain carries TRBV9 and TRBJ2-6; 7 bases are a match to TRBD1. The CDR3 loop spans 16 amino acids. CDR1 is SGDLS, CDR2 YYNGEE, per germline. The V gene end was trimmed by 3 bases and the J gene end by 4 bases; junction bases not matched to a gene: 7. CDR3 sequence reads: CASSATEGAGANVLTF. Written as DNA, the CDR3 is TGTGCCAGCAGCGCGACAGAGGGGGCCGGGGCCAACGTCCTGACTTTC.

As to this clone: This same CDR3 is encoded by further DNA sequences in the sample. The rearrangement uses TRBV5-4 and TRBJ2-2, with D tentatively TRBD1 (5 bases). The CDR3 has 15 residues. With 3 bases removed from V and 5 bases from J, the gap between germline ends came to 14 bases. Germline values: CDR1 SGHNT, CDR2 YYREEE (reference sequence). The CDR3 here is CASSSRQGGTGELFF. CDR3 nucleotide sequence: TGTGCCAGCAGCTCTAGGCAGGGTGGAACCGGGGAGCTGTTTTTT.

The chain has TRBV5-1 and TRBJ2-7; 12 bases agree with TRBD1. The CDR3 covers 15 residues. Germline-derived CDR1 and CDR2 are SGHRS and YFSETQ. Trimming cost V 4 bases and J 2 bases; bases outside gene matches: 4. The CDR3 is CASSDGTGGPYEQYF. The CDR3 region has the DNA TGCGCCAGCAGCGACGGGACAGGGGGCCCCTACGAGCAGTACTTC.

The chain has TRBV7-2 and TRBJ2-7; D gene ambiguous. V was cut by 2 bases and J by 3 bases, with 8 bases left in between. The CDR3 length is 13 residues. Germline CDR1 is SGHTA and CDR2 is FQGNSA. The CDR3 sequence is CASSLYGVYEQYF. CDR3 DNA sequence: TGTGCCAGCAGCTTATACGGTGTCTACGAGCAGTACTTC.

This rearrangement joins TRBV7-9 to TRBJ1-1, with D maybe TRBD1 (6 bases). Deletions cut 6 bases from V and 0 bases from J, with 17 bases between. The CDR3 extends over 16 amino acids. CDR1 and CDR2 from the germline V gene are SEHNR and FQNEAQ (reference sequence). CDR3 residues: CASRSGAWKVNTEAFF. CDR3 nucleotide sequence: TGTGCCAGCAGATCAGGGGCCTGGAAGGTGAACACTGAAGCTTTCTTT.

The genes are TRBV27 and TRBJ2-4; no reliable D call. Germline V CDR1 and CDR2: MNHEY, SMNVEV (reference sequence). CDR3 length equals 17 residues. V shed 6 bases and J shed 2 bases, with 20 bases lying between them. The chain's CDR3 is CASSPPAGVFTKNIQYF. The CDR3 region has the DNA TGTGCCAGCAGCCCTCCAGCAGGCGTATTTACCAAAAACATTCAGTACTTC.

The chain combines TRBV21-1 with TRBJ2-7; no DNA check was done on the table's D call, TRBD1. TRBV21-1 is marked as a pseudogene. This CDR3 is built from 17 residues. The CDR3 loop reads CASSTSYPDRGTYEQYF. CDR3 nucleotides: TGTGCCAGCAGCACTTCCTATCCGGACAGGGGGACCTACGAGCAGTACTTC.

The sample holds one count of this clone. V and J are TRBV27 and TRBJ1-2; D perhaps matches TRBD1 (6 bases). The CDR3 loop spans 14 amino acids. V lost 5 bases and J 4 bases, leaving 14 bases between the germline ends. Germline V gene sequence: CDR1 MNHEY, CDR2 SMNVEV (reference sequence). The chain's CDR3 is CASSPQDSPYGYTF. As DNA, the CDR3 is TGTGCCAGCAGTCCCCAGGACAGCCCCTATGGCTACACCTTC.

This clone showed up just a few times. V is TRBV6-5 and J is TRBJ1-5; 8 nucleotides match TRBD1. With V trimmed by 0 bases and J by 5 bases, 3 bases remained unmatched. CDR3 length: 15 residues. Germline V gene data show CDR1 as MNHEY and CDR2 as SVGAGI. The CDR3 DNA follows: TGTGCCAGCAGTTACTCCTGGACAGGGTATCAGCCCCAGCATTTT. Translated, it gives CASSYSWTGYQPQHF.

The V call is TRBV19, the J call TRBJ1-2; tentative D call: TRBD1 (6 bases). V lost 8 bases and J 4 bases, leaving 20 bases between the germline ends. Germline loops: CDR1 LNHDA, CDR2 SQIVND (reference sequence). The CDR3 contains 15 residues. Written as DNA, the CDR3 is TGTGCCAGTTCTAAGCTAACCGGGACACTCTATGGCTACACCTTC. Translated: CASSKLTGTLYGYTF.

For this clone: Other DNA sequences within the sample encode an identical CDR3. J is TRBJ1-6 and V is TRBV9; 11 nucleotides match TRBD1. The CDR3 length is 15 residues. The V segment lost 3 bases and the J segment 8 bases; nucleotides outside the gene matches: 4. Germline V lookup: CDR1 SGDLS, CDR2 YYNGEE. This chain's CDR3 is CASSGTGGDDSPLHF. The CDR3 DNA reads TGTGCCAGCAGCGGGACAGGGGGCGATGATTCACCCCTCCACTTT.

The chain uses TRBV18 and TRBJ1-1; 9 bases align to TRBD1. The junction had 5 bases not matched to a gene; V was cut back by 2 bases and J by 10 bases. CDR3 length equals 13 residues. Germline V lookup: CDR1 KGHSH, CDR2 LQKENI. The CDR3 nucleotides read TGTGCCAGCTCACCATCGCCGGACAGGGGAGCTTTCTTT. The encoded protein is CASSPSPDRGAFF.